The 16 T cell receptor beta chains presented below share a single source sample, sequenced in a study of OX40 agonist ivuxolimab in advanced cancers. The data were produced by immunoSEQ multiplex PCR, yet TCRdb's version contains in-frame clones alone and is incomplete. The sample includes 30,000 to 40,000 clones, 74% seen only once; the top ten take around 18%. The input for sequencing was CD4+ or CD8+ T cells sorted from blood, taken in a trial of the OX40 agonist ivuxolimab. Receptor source: an adult with an advanced solid tumor such as melanoma, head and neck, liver or kidney cancer.

The genes are TRBV7-8 and TRBJ2-7, with a tentative D call TRBD2 (7 bases). The length of the CDR3 is 18 residues. Deletions cut 1 base from V and 0 bases from J, with 19 bases between. Germline-derived CDR1 and CDR2 are SGHVS and FQNEAQ. The CDR3 loop reads CASSLVGMGGGYSYEQYF. The DNA for the CDR3 is TGTGCCAGCAGCTTAGTGGGCATGGGAGGGGGTTACTCCTACGAGCAGTACTTC.

This clone was observed a few times. V usage is TRBV5-5 and J usage is TRBJ1-5; D ambiguous. V dropped 0 bases and J dropped 0 bases, with 7 bases sitting between them. CDR3 size: 15 residues. CDR1 and CDR2 from the germline V gene are SGHKS and YYEKEE (reference sequence). The chain's CDR3 is CASSLVAYSNQPQHF. The CDR3 DNA sequence: TGTGCCAGCAGCTTGGTTGCTTATAGCAATCAGCCCCAGCATTTT.

The chain joins TRBV2 to TRBJ2-1, with TRBD2 identical over 9 bases. This CDR3 region has 16 residues. V shed 5 bases, J shed 3 bases, and the junction held 8 bases outside the gene matches. Germline CDR1 is SNHLY and CDR2 is FYNNEI. The chain's CDR3 is CASSSQTSGNYNEQFF. DNA of the CDR3: TGTGCCAGCAGTTCGCAGACTAGCGGAAACTACAATGAGCAGTTCTTC.

V and J are TRBV6-6 and TRBJ1-6; no clear D gene. The CDR3 has 14 residues. Trimming left V 7 bases short and J 7 bases short, with 14 bases between. CDR1 and CDR2 from the germline V gene are MNHNY and SVGAGI (reference sequence). The DNA of the CDR3 is TGTGCCAGCACCCCTGATGGGTGGAATTCACCCCTCCACTTT. This sequence encodes CASTPDGWNSPLHF.

The J gene is TRBJ2-7, the V gene TRBV5-1; TRBD2 agrees at 13 bases. Germline loops: CDR1 SGHRS, CDR2 YFSETQ. J was trimmed by 4 bases and V by 4 bases; bases with no gene match: 11. The CDR3 contains 17 residues. The CDR3 protein is CASSLPPTSGGDYEQYF. The CDR3 DNA is TGCGCCAGCAGCCTCCCCCCAACTAGCGGGGGGGATTACGAGCAGTACTTC.

The table lists this clone with a few counts. This chain links TRBV7-9 with TRBJ2-3, with 9 positions matching TRBD1. CDR1 and CDR2 from the germline V gene are SEHNR and FQNEAQ (reference sequence). The V segment lost 3 bases and the J segment 3 bases; nucleotides outside the gene matches: 4. The length of the CDR3 is 15 residues. The CDR3 region is CASSLGTGHTDTQYF. The CDR3 DNA is TGTGCCAGCAGCTTGGGGACAGGGCATACAGATACGCAGTATTTT.

The chain combines TRBV9 with TRBJ2-7, with D uncertain. This CDR3 has 14 amino acids. The V end lost 4 bases, the J end lost 6 bases, and 17 bases lay between the germline ends. Germline V gene sequence: CDR1 SGDLS, CDR2 YYNGEE. Written as DNA, the CDR3 is TGTGCCAGCAGCCCCCTCGGTGGAGTAACCGAGCAGTACTTC. Translating it yields CASSPLGGVTEQYF.

The chain joins TRBV18 to TRBJ2-3; possible D gene TRBD1, 5 bases. V lost 5 bases and J lost 2, with 11 bases in between. CDR1 KGHSH and CDR2 LQKENI come from the germline V gene. This CDR3 spans 14 amino acids. Here the CDR3 reads CASSTSGATDTQYF. The DNA for the CDR3 is TGTGCCAGCTCAACCAGTGGGGCCACAGATACGCAGTATTTT.

The chain is built from TRBV10-3 and TRBJ1-1; 9 bases are shared with TRBD1. V gave up 7 bases and J gave up 2 bases; unmatched junction bases: 5. This CDR3 is built from 14 residues. The germline gives CDR1 ENHRY, CDR2 SYGVKD. CDR3 nucleotide sequence: TGTGCCATCAAAAGGACAGGGGATAACACTGAAGCTTTCTTT. Its translation is CAIKRTGDNTEAFF.

The V and J genes are TRBV15 and TRBJ1-3, with D hard to call. The germline V gene has CDR1 LNHNV and CDR2 YYDKDF (reference sequence). V lost 6 bases and J 3 bases, leaving 9 bases between the germline ends. The CDR3 has 13 residues. CDR3 residues: CATRARGGNTIYF. The CDR3 DNA follows: TGTGCCACCAGGGCCCGGGGTGGAAACACCATATATTTT.

The chain joins TRBV9 to TRBJ1-4, with a weak D call TRBD1 (5 bases). Germline CDR1 reads SGDLS; CDR2 reads YYNGEE. This CDR3 has 13 residues. Deletions cut 3 bases from V and 2 bases from J, with 5 bases between. The CDR3: CASSGQTNEKLFF. CDR3 nucleotide sequence: TGTGCCAGCAGCGGACAGACTAATGAAAAACTGTTTTTT.

The count of this clone is one. The rearrangement uses TRBV4-1 and TRBJ1-2; 7 positions match TRBD1. V lost 6 bases, J lost 2 bases, and 6 bases stayed unmatched. CDR1 is MGHRA, CDR2 YSYEKL, per germline. The CDR3 has 14 residues. CDR3 sequence: CASRQQTGNYGYTF. CDR3 DNA: TGCGCCAGCAGGCAGCAGACAGGGAACTATGGCTACACCTTC.

This clone was counted between two and nine times. This rearrangement joins TRBV7-9 to TRBJ1-2; D is possibly TRBD1 (5 bases). CDR3 length: 17 residues. The V end was cut by 3 bases, the J end by 6 bases, with 23 bases between. CDR1 is SEHNR, CDR2 FQNEAQ, per germline (reference sequence). CDR3 DNA sequence: TGTGCCAGCAGCTTGTCCGGGGCGGCTAATTATAAAGATGGCTACACCTTC. Amino acid sequence: CASSLSGAANYKDGYTF.

V usage is TRBV2 and J usage is TRBJ1-6; D is unclear. Germline values: CDR1 SNHLY, CDR2 FYNNEI. The V end was cut by 5 bases, the J end by 7 bases, with 12 bases between. There are 14 residues in the CDR3. The CDR3 is CASSPDVGNSPLHF. The CDR3 nucleotides read TGTGCCAGCAGTCCTGACGTCGGAAATTCACCCCTCCACTTT.

The chain recombines TRBV10-3 with TRBJ1-4, with 11 nucleotides matching TRBD1. The CDR3 runs 15 residues. The trim removed 3 bases at V and 7 bases at J, leaving 4 bases unmatched. Germline V gene lookup returns CDR1 ENHRY and CDR2 SYGVKD. This chain's CDR3 is CAISDPDRGPEKLFF. DNA of the CDR3: TGTGCCATCAGTGACCCGGACAGGGGGCCTGAAAAACTGTTTTTT.

The rearrangement uses TRBV27 and TRBJ2-1; unclear D gene. CDR3 length: 15 residues. The V end lost 1 base, the J end lost 7 bases, and 14 bases lay between the germline ends. Germline V CDR1 and CDR2: MNHEY, SMNVEV (reference sequence). The CDR3 protein is CASSLFGAVGNEQFF. The DNA of the CDR3 is TGTGCCAGCAGTTTATTCGGTGCGGTGGGTAATGAGCAGTTCTTC.